This T cell receptor (beta chain) was profiled in a study of T cells in Graves' hyperthyroidism and ophthalmopathy. At the level of the study: It was at initial diagnosis, before any treatment, that peripheral blood was collected. The study, taken as a whole, reports: In blood, most of the thyroid clonotypes expanded above 0.001 were also present. The model foresaw ophthalmopathy a median about 6.5 months prior to onset.

The CDR3 length is 14 residues. Germline CDR1 is DFQATT and CDR2 is SNEGSKA (reference sequence). Trimming stripped 3 bases from V and 2 bases from J, with 13 bases between. Amplified regions were TCR beta CDR3 sequences from RNA transcripts. Using the HTBI primer set, a first-round RT-PCR was run on the TCR CDR3. TCRdb reprocessed the multiplex PCR reads via MiXCR and lists one record per CDR3 protein. The table lists more than 350,000 distinct CDR3 sequences, roughly 15% of them singletons. Many counts were recorded for this clonotype. The antigen remains undetermined. This receptor was taken from a woman in her twenties or thirties with Graves' ophthalmopathy. Sequences were obtained from blood. The chain links TRBV20-1 to TRBJ1-2; D gene uncertain. CDR3 sequence (DNA): TGCAGTGCTAGGGCCCTGGGCAGGAACTATGGCTACACCTTC. Amino acid sequence: CSARALGRNYGYTF.